These 22 T cell receptor beta chains were all obtained from the same sample, sequenced in a study of T cell responses to AZD1222 COVID-19 vaccine. This table comes from immunoSEQ multiplex PCR, and its TCRdb copy is limited to in-frame clones, with some not included. The sample has about 110,000 clones, roughly 88% seen once. The specimen comprised peripheral blood, sampled on day 0 of AZD1222 vaccination. Every receptor here comes from an adult in good health.

The CDR3 DNA follows: TGTGCCAGCAGCTATGGAGGGAGGTCAGGAGATACGCAGTATTTT. It is translated as CASSYGGRSGDTQYF. The rearrangement joins TRBV11-3 to TRBJ2-3, with D possibly matching TRBD2 (6 bases). Germline V lookup: CDR1 SGHNT, CDR2 YENEEA. This CDR3 has 15 amino acids. V gave up 4 bases and J gave up 5 bases, with 16 bases separating them. Supplemented by reference TRBV11-3 and TRBJ2-3, the full variable domain reads EAGVVQSPRYKIIEKKQPVAFWCNPISGHNTLYWYLQNLGQGPELLIRYENEEAVDDSQLPKDRFSAERLKGVDSTLKIQPAELGDSAVYLCASSYGGRSGDTQYFGPGTRLTVL.

The chain combines TRBV5-1 with TRBJ1-4; 9 bases are a match to TRBD1. From germline, CDR1 is SGHRS and CDR2 YFSETQ. The CDR3 is made up of 15 amino acids. Trimming at V came to 0 bases and at J to 7 bases, leaving 4 bases not matched to a gene. CDR3 in amino acids: CASSLGDREGEKLFF. In DNA, the CDR3 is TGCGCCAGCAGCTTGGGGGACAGGGAAGGTGAAAAACTGTTTTTT.

This clone has only a few counts. This chain connects TRBV7-3 to TRBJ2-3; the D call may be TRBD1 or TRBD2 (5 bases each). The CDR3 length is 15 residues. Trimming pared 2 bases from V and 1 base from J, leaving 10 bases between. The germline V gene has CDR1 SGHTA and CDR2 FQGTGA. This chain's CDR3 is CASSLVGTGTDTQYF. The CDR3 coding sequence is TGTGCCAGCAGCTTAGTCGGGACGGGCACAGATACGCAGTATTTT.

V gene TRBV20-1 combines with J gene TRBJ2-3, with no clear D. The V gene's germline CDR1 is DFQATT and CDR2 SNEGSKA (reference sequence). This CDR3 has 11 amino acids. The CDR3 coding sequence is TGCAGGGTTGGGCTTGGAGATACGCAGTATTTT. Translating it yields CRVGLGDTQYF.

The chain recombines TRBV10-2 with TRBJ1-1, with D maybe TRBD1 (6 bases). V was pared by 4 bases and J by 1 base, with 22 bases between. Germline CDR1 WSHSY, CDR2 SAAADI. The CDR3 has 18 amino acids. CDR3: CASSVTGRGLLGNTEAFF. CDR3 nucleotides: TGCGCCAGCAGTGTCACCGGACGGGGGCTACTGGGGAACACTGAAGCTTTCTTT.

The V gene is TRBV4-2, the J gene TRBJ1-5, with D perhaps matching TRBD1 (5 bases). CDR1 and CDR2 (germline): LGHNA, YNFKEQ. V was shortened by 4 bases and J by 0 bases, with 10 bases between the two germline ends. The CDR3 totals 15 residues. The CDR3 loop is CASSRGTDSNQPQHF. Written as DNA, the CDR3 is TGTGCCAGCAGCCGCGGGACCGATAGCAATCAGCCCCAGCATTTT.

The V call is TRBV7-2, the J call TRBJ2-7, with TRBD1 matching over 9 bases. The CDR3 is 15 amino acids. After removal of 2 bases from V and 2 bases from J, the junction contained 4 bases not matched to a gene. Germline V gives CDR1 SGHTA, CDR2 FQGNSA. Written as DNA, the CDR3 is TGTGCCAGCAGCTTACGACAGGGGGGTCCCTACGAGCAGTACTTC. Its protein product is CASSLRQGGPYEQYF.

The V and J genes are TRBV25-1 and TRBJ1-1; 11 bases align to TRBD1. With 3 bases clipped from V and 0 bases from J, the junction kept 6 bases outside the gene matches. The CDR3 loop spans 17 amino acids. CDR1 is MGHDK, CDR2 SYGVNS, per germline. CDR3 sequence (DNA): TGTGCCAGCAGTGACTCGGGACAGGGGGTCTTGAACACTGAAGCTTTCTTT. It codes for CASSDSGQGVLNTEAFF.

J is TRBJ2-7 and V is TRBV28; 9 nucleotides match TRBD2. CDR3 length equals 15 residues. Germline V gives CDR1 MDHEN, CDR2 SYDVKM. J lost 2 bases, V lost 2 bases, and 4 bases had no gene match. The DNA of the CDR3 is TGTGCCAGCAGTTTAGGTAGCGGGAGCCCCTACGAGCAGTACTTC. Translated: CASSLGSGSPYEQYF.

The chain couples TRBV5-1 to TRBJ1-4, with 10 bases that match TRBD1. The germline gives CDR1 SGHRS, CDR2 YFSETQ. This CDR3 spans 16 amino acids. The trim removed 4 bases at V and 7 bases at J, leaving 10 bases unmatched. Here the CDR3 DNA reads TGCGCCAGCAGCGAAAGCCCGACAGGGGGCGGTGAAAAACTGTTTTTT. Translated, it gives CASSESPTGGGEKLFF. The full variable domain, rest sourced from reference TRBV5-1 and TRBJ1-4, is KAGVTQTPRYLIKTRGQQVTLSCSPISGHRSVSWYQQTPGQGLQFLFEYFSETQRNKGNFPGRFSGRQFSNSRSEMNVSTLELGDSALYLCASSESPTGGGEKLFFGSGTQLSVL.

This sequence joins TRBV3-1 (or the pseudogene TRBV3-2) and TRBJ1-2; no definite D call. V lost 4 bases, J lost 6 bases, and 12 bases lay in between. Germline assignment: CDR1 LGHDT and CDR2 YNNKEL (reference sequence). This CDR3 spans 13 amino acids. The CDR3 nucleotides read TGTGCCAGCAGCCCCGGTCCCGGGGATGGCTACACCTTC. Residues: CASSPGPGDGYTF.

The V call is TRBV6-5, the J call TRBJ1-6; a possible D gene is TRBD1 (6 bases). Germline CDR1 and CDR2: MNHEY and SVGAGI. Deletions cut 3 bases from V and 9 bases from J, with 12 bases between. The CDR3 has 14 residues. This CDR3 is CASSYGGTLSPLHF. In DNA form, the CDR3 reads TGTGCCAGCAGTTATGGGGGGACACTTTCACCCCTCCACTTT.

V is TRBV9 and J is TRBJ2-2, with 10 positions matching TRBD2. Unmatched junction bases numbered 4, after V lost 1 base and J lost 7 bases. CDR1 is SGDLS, CDR2 YYNGEE, per germline. The CDR3 is 15 amino acids. The CDR3 sequence is CASSVTSGTGGELFF. The CDR3, as DNA: TGTGCCAGCAGCGTAACTAGCGGGACGGGCGGGGAGCTGTTTTTT.

This clone was observed a few times. The gene calls are TRBV11-2 and TRBJ1-1; D is perhaps TRBD1 (6 bases). Between the trimmed V and J ends, which lost 6 bases and 1 base, there was a span of 15 bases. The germline V gene encodes CDR1 SGHAT and CDR2 FQNNGV. This CDR3 region has 15 residues. Here the CDR3 reads CASREGTGTNTEAFF. The CDR3 nucleotides are TGTGCCAGCAGAGAAGGTACAGGGACGAACACTGAAGCTTTCTTT. The variable domain in full, completed from reference TRBV11-2 and TRBJ1-1, reads EAGVAQSPRYKIIEKRQSVAFWCNPISGHATLYWYQQILGQGPKLLIQFQNNGVVDDSQLPKDRFSAERLKGVDSTLKIQPAKLEDSAVYLCASREGTGTNTEAFFGQGTRLTVV.

The chain couples TRBV5-1 to TRBJ1-1; tentatively, D is TRBD1 (6 bases). Germline assignment: CDR1 SGHRS and CDR2 YFSETQ. The CDR3 spans 16 residues. Trimming left V 2 bases short and J 0 bases short, with 14 bases between. The CDR3 is CASSFPGGRMNTEAFF. The CDR3 DNA sequence: TGCGCCAGCAGCTTCCCCGGGGGGCGCATGAACACTGAAGCTTTCTTT. The full variable domain, its missing parts supplied by reference TRBV5-1 and TRBJ1-1, is KAGVTQTPRYLIKTRGQQVTLSCSPISGHRSVSWYQQTPGQGLQFLFEYFSETQRNKGNFPGRFSGRQFSNSRSEMNVSTLELGDSALYLCASSFPGGRMNTEAFFGQGTRLTVV.

This chain uses TRBV20-1 with TRBJ2-1; D is uncertain. Germline V lookup: CDR1 DFQATT, CDR2 SNEGSKA (reference sequence). The CDR3 extends over 12 amino acids. V dropped 6 bases and J dropped 4 bases, with 10 bases sitting between them. The CDR3 region has the DNA TGCAGTGCCAGTCGAGAGTACAATGAGCAGTTCTTC. Protein: CSASREYNEQFF.

This rearrangement joins TRBV12-3 or TRBV12-4 to TRBJ2-1; 9 bases map to TRBD1. Trimming at V came to 10 bases and at J to 6 bases, leaving 7 bases not matched to a gene. The CDR3 totals 13 residues. CDR3 amino acids: CAIRGQGGNEQFF. The DNA for the CDR3 is TGTGCCATAAGGGGACAGGGTGGCAATGAGCAGTTCTTC.

V and J are TRBV7-9 and TRBJ1-5; D is unresolved. The ends were cut back, 3 bases at V and 0 bases at J, with 9 bases in the middle. The CDR3 extends over 15 amino acids. The V gene's germline CDR1 is SEHNR and CDR2 FQNEAQ (reference sequence). CDR3 nucleotide sequence: TGTGCCAGCAGCTTCGGAGGATCTAGCAATCAGCCCCAGCATTTT. Amino acids: CASSFGGSSNQPQHF.

The chain couples TRBV5-4 to TRBJ1-3, with D uncertain. Trimming removed 0 bases at V and 0 bases at J, with 10 bases between. The germline gives CDR1 SGHNT, CDR2 YYREEE (reference sequence). The CDR3 is 16 residues long. CDR3 region: CASSLGAAFSGNTIYF. CDR3 nucleotide sequence: TGTGCCAGCAGCTTGGGGGCAGCTTTCTCTGGAAACACCATATATTTT.

The CDR3 region has the DNA TGCGCCAGCAGCCAAGAAAAGGGTAAGGGGTGGAAAAACATTCAGTACTTC. Its protein product is CASSQEKGKGWKNIQYF. The rearrangement joins TRBV4-3 to TRBJ2-4, with D maybe TRBD1 (5 bases). V lost 0 bases and J lost 4, with 16 bases in between. The CDR3 runs 17 residues. Germline V CDR1 and CDR2: LGHNA, YSLEER.

As to this clone: Sequence at one end of the junction differs from germline and may be a read error. The gene calls are TRBV20-1 and TRBJ1-1; the D is unclear. CDR1 is DFQATT and CDR2 is SNEGSKA in the germline V gene (reference sequence). The CDR3 spans 11 residues. The CDR3 is CSARDDPIDRF. For the CDR3, the DNA is TGCAGTGCTAGAGATGACCCAATCGACCGCTTT.

The chain carries TRBV18 and TRBJ1-2; D uncertain. The V end lost 2 bases, the J end lost 7 bases, and 26 bases lay between the germline ends. From germline, CDR1 is KGHSH and CDR2 LQKENI. This CDR3 region has 18 residues. CDR3: CASSPLTVYNGPTGGYTF. The CDR3 DNA reads TGTGCCAGCTCACCATTGACCGTCTACAACGGACCGACTGGTGGCTACACCTTC.